This TCR beta chain appears in the sequencing data of a study of cytomegalovirus exposure and HLA in healthy donors (dated by TCRdb to the late 2010s). Background for the entire study: An earlier analysis of approximately 640 of the donors reported about 250 Gb of sequence data and 117 million unique TCR beta sequences from about 200 million T cells. The T cell repertoires of 700 or so subjects were profiled by immunosequencing and related to cytomegalovirus serostatus. Roughly five DR-DQ haplotypes were handled as single units for association and clustering because linkage in the cohort was strong. In a later analysis, previously published TCR beta repertoires from roughly 710 donors were re-analyzed and high-resolution HLA genotyping was added so that TCR occurrence patterns could be studied. The number of typed donors differed by locus: roughly 629-640 for A, B, C, DRB1 and DQB1; approximately 520 for DQA1; around 610 for DPA1; and 400 to 480 for DPB1. An early release covering 550 to 700 HLA-typed donors comprised approximately 300 gigabases of sequencing data and roughly 85 million unique TCR sequences. Alongside the repertoire data, information on donor age, sex, ethnicity and CMV serostatus was compiled. To predict cytomegalovirus infection status, the study combined high-throughput TCR immunosequencing, statistical association of individual TCRs with disease status, and machine learning. Rather than drawing on any new phenotypic data, the later analysis identified candidate immune exposures from TCR beta sequences and the way those sequences occurred across donors. A later genetic analysis used genome-wide SNP genotypes for about 65% of the 666 donors, treating that subset as a discovery cohort. The study aimed to test whether signatures of past pathogen exposure could be identified by cataloging public T cell receptors. HLA typing included class I and class II loci at four-digit resolution. Every repertoire in the discovery cohort had been generated on one and the same sequencing platform. To decide whether each TCR beta V gene segment behaved as functional or pseudogenic, an earlier analysis of some 600 of the donors relied on high-throughput TCR beta sequencing. Among approximately 370 genotyped donors of the cohort, an average of approximately 240,000 unique TCR beta nucleotide sequences was sequenced per donor, of which about 19% were non-productive. Along with the roughly 710-subject first cohort, a separate validation cohort of around 110 different subjects was used. Of the 350 to 400 genotyped donors, roughly 85% fell in the genetic ancestry cluster associated with self-reported Caucasian donors. What the study reported, not specific to this receptor: A later analysis reported that several top co-occurrence clusters appeared linked to parvovirus B19, influenza, CMV and Epstein-Barr virus. The cohort was sequenced for TCR beta chains only, and without alpha or paired-chain data the features that could be detected were limited. Most TCR sequences were seen in very few donors, while some public TCRs were found in many individuals. The only immune exposure information available for the cohort was CMV serostatus. An earlier analysis of approximately 500 of the donors showed that most TCR beta V segments appeared in productive rearrangements either about 87% or about 30% of the time, which broadly matched IMGT annotations. A total of roughly 160 TCR beta chains were listed by the study as associated with cytomegalovirus. Some IMGT-functional V segments, including TRBV6-2 and TRBV6-3, could not be distinguished by the 87-base-pair reads and were therefore excluded. According to a later genetic analysis, donors in an Asian-associated ancestry cluster had fewer N-insertions in productive TCRs than the roughly 660-donor mean. In a later analysis, the rate of TCR association differed among HLA loci, with DRB1 alleles having the most associated TCRs and HLA-C alleles having the fewest. An association between a missense DCLRE1C variant and V-gene and J-gene trimming of TCR beta chains was found in a later genetic analysis and replicated in an independent cohort. Correlated functional status among segregating V segments might be attributable to linkage disequilibrium, but an unknown experimental factor could not be ruled out. Strong co-occurrence of HLA alleles, especially DR and DQ, made assigning TCR associations to individual alleles difficult. Most CMV-associated TCR beta chains appeared to be HLA-restricted in a later analysis, and the HLA associations seemed to be driven largely by CMV exposure. At a false discovery rate of 0.05, a later analysis linked some 17,000 TCR beta sequences to specific HLA alleles. HLA typing was unavailable for some donors at each locus, so association tests used only the typed subset. Because counts were too low, roughly 17 rarely observed V segments, including chromosome 9 orphons, were left out of the earlier analysis of 500 to 750 of the donors. A few of the identified cytomegalovirus-associated TCR beta chains were confirmed in vitro to be specific for cytomegalovirus antigens. A cluster of highly shared sequence variants was judged likely to represent a technical artifact of the sequencing pipeline. Sequencing depth was assumed to be roughly uniform across donors in the presence/absence analyses, though that assumption may not hold. A further reported finding was that TCR beta sequences accurately predicted the HLA-A and HLA-B alleles for most subjects in the first cohort. The authors suggested that the approach could potentially be generalized to other disease states and immunological phenotypes. The classifier was reported to diagnose cytomegalovirus status with high specificity and sensitivity in both the original and validation cohorts. A later analysis found that HLA-associated TCR beta chains were more clonally expanded and had lower generation probabilities than equally common non-associated chains.

The cohort comprised 670 or so healthy bone marrow donors. All cohort members were sampled while nominally healthy, although unrecorded immune exposures were likely present. The donor was CMV seronegative and was included in the group of over 300 seronegative cohort members. A peripheral blood sample was collected from each donor, and TCR beta sequencing was performed on peripheral blood mononuclear cells. The Qiagen DNeasy Blood Extraction Kit was used to extract genomic DNA from the blood cell samples. The CDR3 runs 15 amino acids, cysteine and phenylalanine included. Kept here is only the CDR3 DNA, which spans 45 bases and is read in frame from base 1. Library preparation employed the immunoSEQ multiplex PCR assay. For the multiplex PCR, a mixture combining 60 forward primers for TCR Vbeta segments and 13 reverse primers for TCR Jbeta segments was used. A multiplex PCR assay on genomic DNA amplified the CDR3 region of rearranged TCR beta genes. The Illumina HiSeq System was used to sequence the amplified TCR beta libraries as 87-base-pair reads. The paper's data handling went like this. A later analysis counted approximately 76 million unique TCR beta chains across the 550 to 700 repertoires, and some 11 million of these chains were shared by at least two donors. Raw reads were error-corrected and collapsed into unique sequences by a nearest-neighbor algorithm in which closely related sequences were merged to remove PCR and sequencing errors. To assign V, D and J gene segments, CDR3 sequences were aligned to IMGT reference sequences. Each retained sequence needed at least a six-nucleotide match to both a V gene segment and a J gene segment. Rearrangements were classified as productive when the CDR3 lacked stop codons and remained in frame with V and J, and all other rearrangements were classified as non-productive. CDR3 was defined according to IMGT convention as the region running from the second conserved V-encoded cysteine to the conserved J-encoded phenylalanine. In an earlier analysis of more than 550 of the donors, sequences lacking an unambiguous match to a single V gene segment were excluded. In an earlier analysis of some 590 of the donors, a V segment was called functional when productive rearrangements were above 56.7%, and segregating when the standard deviation between donors exceeded 5%. To diagnose cytomegalovirus status from the catalog of TCR beta chain sequences, a statistical classification framework was built. A later analysis assigned V and J genes by comparing TCR nucleotide sequences with IMGT/GENE-DB human TR gene sequences. In a later analysis, CDR3 sequences and most-parsimonious VDJ recombination scenarios were assigned using the TCRdist pipeline. A later analysis defined each TCR beta chain by its CDR3 amino acid sequence plus V-gene family, and excluded reads lacking a unique V-gene family. As a way to deal with suspected cross-contamination and a sequencing artifact, a later analysis dropped hundreds of nucleotide sequences that were highly shared and had low generation probability. For each public chain, a later analysis derived a clonal expansion index from normalized ranks of inferred template counts within each repertoire. A later analysis computed generation probabilities with a VDJ recombination model fitted to out-of-frame rearrangements, and checked the results against IGoR. A later analysis scored TCR-TCR, TCR-HLA and TCR-CMV co-occurrence with hypergeometric tests, applying a repertoire-size bias correction to TCR pairs. To estimate false discovery rates, a later analysis permuted the HLA or CMV assignments 20 times. In a later analysis, co-occurring TCRs were grouped using DBSCAN, and TCRdist sequence similarity was added for clustering within HLA-allele-positive subsets. Co-occurrence clustering excluded repertoires with fewer than 30,000 or more than 120,000 public chains, plus five with anomalous nucleotide sharing. TCRdb holds this immuneACCESS table with in-frame rearrangements only. Some clones are missing; in checked studies, unresolved V genes explain under half, and the rest has no known cause. V, J and clone size are those of that table, while D and trimming were read from the DNA. The sample records 170,000 or so clones, about four fifths of which are singletons. 4.8% of the sample comes from the top ten.

Comment on this clone: Its target antigen remains unknown. No much larger clone exists at a distance of one base, and base qualities are not known.

The TCR comes from a man aged 18 to 30 in good health and CMV-seronegative. The source material was PBMCs. Recombination joined TRBV21-1 with TRBJ1-1; TRBD1, the table's D call, lacks a check against the DNA. TRBV21-1 is noted as a pseudogene. The CDR3 amino acid sequence is: CAKNKDDKLNTEAFF. The nucleotides read TGTGCCAAAAATAAAGACGACAAGTTGAACACTGAAGCTTTCTTT.